This T cell receptor beta chain was recorded in a study of blood T cell repertoires in COVID-19. For the study at large: From the United States, Italy and Spain came samples of acute and convalescent COVID-19. The cDNA or gDNA used as material had been derived from T cells, B-cell-depleted T cells, or PBMCs.

This clone has just a few counts. In the study's own analysis: Amplifying reference gene primers gave estimates of nucleated cell counts. The data were produced by immunoSEQ multiplex PCR, yet TCRdb's version contains in-frame clones alone and is incomplete. That table furnishes V, J and clone size, whereas the DNA furnished D and trimming. This sample has 200,000 to 250,000 clones, with 88% found just once. From germline, CDR1 is SGHKS and CDR2 YYEKEE (reference sequence). The CDR3 is 15 residues long. V lost 4 bases, J lost 5 bases, and 7 bases stayed unmatched. The chain carries TRBV5-5 and TRBJ1-2, with TRBD1 identical over 11 bases. The source of this sequence is a man in his late teens or twenties with active or convalescent COVID-19. The sequenced material came from peripheral blood. In DNA, the CDR3 is TGTGCCAGCAGCGCTGGACAGGGGGCGAAGTATGGCTACACCTTC. Encoded protein: CASSAGQGAKYGYTF.